This T cell receptor beta chain was retrieved from a study of OX40 agonist ivuxolimab in advanced cancers. The data were produced by immunoSEQ multiplex PCR, yet TCRdb's version contains in-frame clones alone and is incomplete. The repertoire holds about 36,000 clones, with approximately 90% as singletons. Per germline, CDR1 SGHAT and CDR2 FQNNGV. This CDR3 is built from 16 residues. Trimming stripped 1 base from V and 0 bases from J, with 10 bases between. The specimen was CD4+ or CD8+ T cells sorted from blood, collected in a trial of the OX40 agonist ivuxolimab. This receptor was identified in an adult with an advanced solid tumor such as melanoma, head and neck, liver or kidney cancer. V is TRBV11-2 and J is TRBJ2-4; D gene uncertain. CDR3 DNA sequence: TGTGCCAGCAGCTTAGTGGTTGATATAGCCAAAAACATTCAGTACTTC. It translates to CASSLVVDIAKNIQYF.